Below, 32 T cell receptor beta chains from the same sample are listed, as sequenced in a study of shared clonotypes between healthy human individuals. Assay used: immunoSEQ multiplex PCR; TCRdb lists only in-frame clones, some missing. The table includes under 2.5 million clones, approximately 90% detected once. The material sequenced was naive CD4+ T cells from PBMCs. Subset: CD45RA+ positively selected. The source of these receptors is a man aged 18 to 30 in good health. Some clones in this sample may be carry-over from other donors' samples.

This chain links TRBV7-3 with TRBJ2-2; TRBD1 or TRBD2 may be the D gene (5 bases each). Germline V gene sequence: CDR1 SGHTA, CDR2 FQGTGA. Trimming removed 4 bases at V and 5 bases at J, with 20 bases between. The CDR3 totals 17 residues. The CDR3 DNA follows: TGTGCCAGCAGCTCCCAGGGACGGTGGTTGGGAACCGGGGAGCTGTTTTTT. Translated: CASSSQGRWLGTGELFF.

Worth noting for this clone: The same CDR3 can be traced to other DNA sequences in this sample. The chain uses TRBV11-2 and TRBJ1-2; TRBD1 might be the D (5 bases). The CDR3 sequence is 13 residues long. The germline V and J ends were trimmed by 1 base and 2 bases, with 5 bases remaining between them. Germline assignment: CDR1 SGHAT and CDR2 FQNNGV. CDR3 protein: CASSLGQNYGYTF. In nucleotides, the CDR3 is TGTGCCAGCAGCTTAGGACAGAACTATGGCTACACCTTC.

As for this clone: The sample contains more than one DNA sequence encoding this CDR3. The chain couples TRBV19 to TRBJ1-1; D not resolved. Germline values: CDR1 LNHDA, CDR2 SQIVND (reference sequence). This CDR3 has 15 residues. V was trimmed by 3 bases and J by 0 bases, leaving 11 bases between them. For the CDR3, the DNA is TGTGCCAGTAGTATTACCGGCACTATGAACACTGAAGCTTTCTTT. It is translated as CASSITGTMNTEAFF.

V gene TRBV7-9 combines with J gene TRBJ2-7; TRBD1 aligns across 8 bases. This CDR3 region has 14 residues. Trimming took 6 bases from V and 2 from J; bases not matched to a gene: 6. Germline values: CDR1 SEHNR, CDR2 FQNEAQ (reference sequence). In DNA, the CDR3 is TGTGCCAGCAGGGGACAGGACAGCACCTACGAGCAGTACTTC. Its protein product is CASRGQDSTYEQYF. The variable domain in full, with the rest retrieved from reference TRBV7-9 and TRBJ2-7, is DTGVSQNPRHKITKRGQNVTFRCDPISEHNRLYWYRQTLGQGPEFLTYFQNEAQLEKSRLLSDRFSAERPKGSFSTLEIQRTEQGDSAMYLCASRGQDSTYEQYFGPGTRLTVT.

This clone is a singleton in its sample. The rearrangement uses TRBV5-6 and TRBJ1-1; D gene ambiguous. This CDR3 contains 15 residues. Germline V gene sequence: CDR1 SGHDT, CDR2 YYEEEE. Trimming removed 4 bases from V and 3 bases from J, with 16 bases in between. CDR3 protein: CASSLLDGRDTEAFF. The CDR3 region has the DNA TGTGCCAGCAGCCTCCTAGACGGGAGAGACACTGAAGCTTTCTTT. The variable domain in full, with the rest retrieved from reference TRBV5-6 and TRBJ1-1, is DAGVTQSPTHLIKTRGQQVTLRCSPKSGHDTVSWYQQALGQGPQFIFQYYEEEERQRGNFPDRFSGHQFPNYSSELNVNALLLGDSALYLCASSLLDGRDTEAFFGQGTRLTVV.

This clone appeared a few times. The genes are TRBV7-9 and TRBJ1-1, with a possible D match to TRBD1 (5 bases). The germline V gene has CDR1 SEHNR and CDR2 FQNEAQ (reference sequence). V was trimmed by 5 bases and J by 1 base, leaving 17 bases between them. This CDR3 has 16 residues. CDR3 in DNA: TGTGCCAGCAGCCGCCTGTTTGGGGGGAAGAACACTGAAGCTTTCTTT. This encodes CASSRLFGGKNTEAFF.

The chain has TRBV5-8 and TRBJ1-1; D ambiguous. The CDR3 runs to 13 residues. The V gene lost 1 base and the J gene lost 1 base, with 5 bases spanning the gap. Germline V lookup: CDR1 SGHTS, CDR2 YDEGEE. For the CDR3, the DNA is TGTGCCAGCAGCTTGACCGCGAACACTGAAGCTTTCTTT. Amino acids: CASSLTANTEAFF.

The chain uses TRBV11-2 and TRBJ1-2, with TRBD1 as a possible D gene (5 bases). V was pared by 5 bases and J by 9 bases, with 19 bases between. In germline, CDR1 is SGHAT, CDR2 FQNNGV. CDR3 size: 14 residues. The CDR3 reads CASSPGGVGGSYTF. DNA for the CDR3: TGTGCCAGCAGCCCGGGGGGGGTTGGAGGAAGCTACACCTTC.

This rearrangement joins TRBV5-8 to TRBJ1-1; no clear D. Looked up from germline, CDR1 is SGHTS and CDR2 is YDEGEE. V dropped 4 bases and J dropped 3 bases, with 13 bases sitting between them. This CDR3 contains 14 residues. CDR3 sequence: CASSPHLWDTEAFF. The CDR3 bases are TGTGCCAGCAGCCCCCATTTATGGGACACTGAAGCTTTCTTT. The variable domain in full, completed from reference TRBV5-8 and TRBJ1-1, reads EAGVTQSPTHLIKTRGQQATLRCSPISGHTSVYWYQQALGLGLQFLLWYDEGEERNRGNFPPRFSGRQFPNYSSELNVNALELEDSALYLCASSPHLWDTEAFFGQGTRLTVV.

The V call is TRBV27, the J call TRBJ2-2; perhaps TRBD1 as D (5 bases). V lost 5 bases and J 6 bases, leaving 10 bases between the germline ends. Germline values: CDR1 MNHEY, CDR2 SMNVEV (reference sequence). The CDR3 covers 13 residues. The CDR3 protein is CASSPQGPGELFF. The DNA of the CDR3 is TGTGCCAGCAGTCCCCAGGGTCCCGGGGAGCTGTTTTTT.

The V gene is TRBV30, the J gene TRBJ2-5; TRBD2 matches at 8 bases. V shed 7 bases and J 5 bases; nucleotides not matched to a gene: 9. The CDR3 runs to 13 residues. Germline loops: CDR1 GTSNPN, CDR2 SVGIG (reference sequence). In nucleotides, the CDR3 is TGTGCCTCGTCAAGCGGGAGCCCCGAGACCCAGTACTTC. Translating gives CASSSGSPETQYF.

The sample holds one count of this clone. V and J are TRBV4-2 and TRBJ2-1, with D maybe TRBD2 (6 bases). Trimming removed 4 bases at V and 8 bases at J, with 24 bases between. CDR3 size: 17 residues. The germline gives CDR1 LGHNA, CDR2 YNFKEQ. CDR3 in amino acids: CASSLGDGTPLSYEQFF. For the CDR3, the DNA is TGTGCCAGCAGCCTGGGTGACGGGACTCCCCTATCATATGAGCAGTTCTTC.

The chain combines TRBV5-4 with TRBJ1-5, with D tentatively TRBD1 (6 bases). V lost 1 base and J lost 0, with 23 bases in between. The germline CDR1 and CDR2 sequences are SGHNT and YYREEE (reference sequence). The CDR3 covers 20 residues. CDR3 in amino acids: CASSLYFSQGPLDSNQPQHF. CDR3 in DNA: TGTGCCAGCAGCTTGTATTTCTCTCAGGGGCCGCTTGATAGCAATCAGCCCCAGCATTTT. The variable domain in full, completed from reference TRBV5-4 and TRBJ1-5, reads ETGVTQSPTHLIKTRGQQVTLRCSSQSGHNTVSWYQQALGQGPQFIFQYYREEENGRGNFPPRFSGLQFPNYSSELNVNALELDDSALYLCASSLYFSQGPLDSNQPQHFGDGTRLSIL.

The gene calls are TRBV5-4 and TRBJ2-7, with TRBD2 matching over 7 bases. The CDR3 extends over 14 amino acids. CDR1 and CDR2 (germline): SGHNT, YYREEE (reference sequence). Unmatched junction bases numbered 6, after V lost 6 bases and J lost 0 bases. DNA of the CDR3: TGTGCCAGCACCATTGGGGGGGTCTCCTACGAGCAGTACTTC. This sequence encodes CASTIGGVSYEQYF.

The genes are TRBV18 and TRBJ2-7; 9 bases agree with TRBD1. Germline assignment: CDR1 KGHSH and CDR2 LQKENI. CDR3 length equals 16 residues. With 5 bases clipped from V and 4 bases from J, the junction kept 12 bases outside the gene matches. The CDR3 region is CASSVNRDRATYEQYF. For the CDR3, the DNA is TGTGCCAGCTCAGTCAACCGGGACAGGGCGACTTACGAGCAGTACTTC. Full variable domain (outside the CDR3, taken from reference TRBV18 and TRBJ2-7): NAGVMQNPRHLVRRRGQEARLRCSPMKGHSHVYWYRQLPEEGLKFMVYLQKENIIDESGMPKERFSAEFPKEGPSILRIQQVVRGDSAAYFCASSVNRDRATYEQYFGPGTRLTVT.

CDR3 in amino acids: CSAKERPAFF. The CDR3 DNA reads as TGCAGTGCTAAGGAACGGCCGGCTTTCTTT. The chain couples TRBV20-1 to TRBJ1-1; no clear D gene. The V gene's germline CDR1 is DFQATT and CDR2 SNEGSKA (reference sequence). The CDR3 runs to 10 residues. Between the trimmed V and J ends, which lost 4 bases and 11 bases, there was a span of 11 bases.

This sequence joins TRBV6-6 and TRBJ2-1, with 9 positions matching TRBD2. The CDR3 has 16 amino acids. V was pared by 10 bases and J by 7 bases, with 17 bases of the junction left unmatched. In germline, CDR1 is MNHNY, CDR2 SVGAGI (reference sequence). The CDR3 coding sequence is TGTGCCACCCAGTTACCTGGTCTAGCGGGAACTAATGAGCAGTTCTTC. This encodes CATQLPGLAGTNEQFF.

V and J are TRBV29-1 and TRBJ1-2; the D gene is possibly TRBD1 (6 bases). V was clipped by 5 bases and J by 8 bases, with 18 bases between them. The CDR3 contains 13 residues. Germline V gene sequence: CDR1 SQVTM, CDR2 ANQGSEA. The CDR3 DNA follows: TGCAGCGTTCCCTTGCTGGGGGGGCGAGGCTACACCTTC. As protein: CSVPLLGGRGYTF.

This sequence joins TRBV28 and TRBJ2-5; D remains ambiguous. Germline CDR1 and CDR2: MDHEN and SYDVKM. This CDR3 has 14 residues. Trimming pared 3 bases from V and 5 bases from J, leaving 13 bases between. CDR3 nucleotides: TGTGCCAGCAGTTTGTCCTCACCTCCTGAGACCCAGTACTTC. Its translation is CASSLSSPPETQYF.

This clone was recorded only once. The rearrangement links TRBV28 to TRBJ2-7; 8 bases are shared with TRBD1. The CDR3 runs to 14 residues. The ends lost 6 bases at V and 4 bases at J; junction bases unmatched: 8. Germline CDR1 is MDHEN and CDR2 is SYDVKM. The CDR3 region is CASRPGGGWYEQYF. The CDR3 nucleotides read TGTGCCAGCAGGCCAGGGGGCGGATGGTACGAGCAGTACTTC.

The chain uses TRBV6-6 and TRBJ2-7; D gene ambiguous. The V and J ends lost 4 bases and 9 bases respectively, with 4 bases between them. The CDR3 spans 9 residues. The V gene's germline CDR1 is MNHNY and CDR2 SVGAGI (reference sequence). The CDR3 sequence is CASSFGQYF. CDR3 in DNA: TGTGCCAGCAGTTTTGGGCAGTACTTC.

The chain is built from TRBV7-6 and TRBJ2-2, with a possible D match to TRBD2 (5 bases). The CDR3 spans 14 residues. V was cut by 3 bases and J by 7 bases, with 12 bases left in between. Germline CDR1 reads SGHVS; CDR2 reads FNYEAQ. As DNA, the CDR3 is TGTGCCAGCAGCTTTCGAGGACTCAACGGGGAGCTGTTTTTT. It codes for CASSFRGLNGELFF.

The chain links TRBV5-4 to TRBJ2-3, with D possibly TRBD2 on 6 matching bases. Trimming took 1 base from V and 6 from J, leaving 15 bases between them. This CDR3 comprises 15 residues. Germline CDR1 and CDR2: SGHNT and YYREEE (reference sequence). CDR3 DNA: TGTGCCAGCAGCTTGCCTGGACTATCGCGGGATACGCAGTATTTT. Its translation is CASSLPGLSRDTQYF.

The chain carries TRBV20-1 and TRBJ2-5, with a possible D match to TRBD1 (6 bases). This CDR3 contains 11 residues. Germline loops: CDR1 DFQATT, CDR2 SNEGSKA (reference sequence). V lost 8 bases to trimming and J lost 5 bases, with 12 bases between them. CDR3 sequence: CSTEGVETQYF. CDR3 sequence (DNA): TGCAGTACAGAGGGGGTTGAGACCCAGTACTTC.

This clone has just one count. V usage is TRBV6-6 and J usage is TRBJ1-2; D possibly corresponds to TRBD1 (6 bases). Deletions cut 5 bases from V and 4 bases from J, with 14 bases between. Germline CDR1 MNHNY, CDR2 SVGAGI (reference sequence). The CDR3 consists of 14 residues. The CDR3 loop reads CASSQGGQTYGYTF. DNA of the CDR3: TGTGCCAGCAGTCAGGGCGGACAGACCTATGGCTACACCTTC.

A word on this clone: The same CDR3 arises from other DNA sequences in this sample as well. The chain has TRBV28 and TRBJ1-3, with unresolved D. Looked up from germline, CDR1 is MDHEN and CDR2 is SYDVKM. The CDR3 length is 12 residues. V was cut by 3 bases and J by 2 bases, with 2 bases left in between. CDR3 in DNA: TGTGCCAGCAGTTTTCCTGGAAACACCATATATTTT. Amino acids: CASSFPGNTIYF.

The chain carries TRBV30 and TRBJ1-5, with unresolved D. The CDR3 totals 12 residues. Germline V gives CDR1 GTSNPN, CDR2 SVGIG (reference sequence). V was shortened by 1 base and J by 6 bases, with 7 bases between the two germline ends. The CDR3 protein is CAWSGVGQPQHF. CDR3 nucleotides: TGTGCCTGGAGTGGGGTTGGTCAGCCCCAGCATTTT.

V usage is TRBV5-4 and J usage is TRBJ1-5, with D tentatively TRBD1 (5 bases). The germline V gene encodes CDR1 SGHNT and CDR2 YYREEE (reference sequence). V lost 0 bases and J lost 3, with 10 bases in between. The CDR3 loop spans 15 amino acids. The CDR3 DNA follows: TGTGCCAGCAGCTTGGGTGGGGCGACCAATCAGCCCCAGCATTTT. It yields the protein CASSLGGATNQPQHF. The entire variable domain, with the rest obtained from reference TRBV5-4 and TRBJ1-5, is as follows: ETGVTQSPTHLIKTRGQQVTLRCSSQSGHNTVSWYQQALGQGPQFIFQYYREEENGRGNFPPRFSGLQFPNYSSELNVNALELDDSALYLCASSLGGATNQPQHFGDGTRLSIL.

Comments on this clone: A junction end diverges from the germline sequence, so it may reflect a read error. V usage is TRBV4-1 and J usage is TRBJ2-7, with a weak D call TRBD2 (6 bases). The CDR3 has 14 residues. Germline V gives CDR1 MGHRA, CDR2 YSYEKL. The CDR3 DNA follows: TGTGCCAGCAGCTTGATAGGAGGGGACTACGAGCAGTACTTC. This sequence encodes CASSLIGGDYEQYF.

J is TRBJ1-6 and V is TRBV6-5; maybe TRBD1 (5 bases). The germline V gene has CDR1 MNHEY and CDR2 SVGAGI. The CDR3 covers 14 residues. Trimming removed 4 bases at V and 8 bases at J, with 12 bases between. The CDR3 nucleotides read TGTGCCAGCAGTTCCTCTCGAGGGGATTCACCCCTCCACTTT. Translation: CASSSSRGDSPLHF.

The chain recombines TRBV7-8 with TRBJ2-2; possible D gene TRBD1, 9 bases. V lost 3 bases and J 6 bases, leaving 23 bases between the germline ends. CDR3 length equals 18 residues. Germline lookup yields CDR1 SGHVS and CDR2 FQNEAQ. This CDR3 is CASSFWNSGTGRAGELFF. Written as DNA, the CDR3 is TGTGCCAGCAGCTTCTGGAATAGCGGGACAGGGAGAGCCGGGGAGCTGTTTTTT.

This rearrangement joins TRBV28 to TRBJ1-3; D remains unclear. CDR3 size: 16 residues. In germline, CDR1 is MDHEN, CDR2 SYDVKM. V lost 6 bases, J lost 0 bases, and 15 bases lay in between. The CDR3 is CASSPSGRNSGNTIYF. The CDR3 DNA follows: TGTGCCAGCAGCCCCTCGGGCCGAAACTCTGGAAACACCATATATTTT.